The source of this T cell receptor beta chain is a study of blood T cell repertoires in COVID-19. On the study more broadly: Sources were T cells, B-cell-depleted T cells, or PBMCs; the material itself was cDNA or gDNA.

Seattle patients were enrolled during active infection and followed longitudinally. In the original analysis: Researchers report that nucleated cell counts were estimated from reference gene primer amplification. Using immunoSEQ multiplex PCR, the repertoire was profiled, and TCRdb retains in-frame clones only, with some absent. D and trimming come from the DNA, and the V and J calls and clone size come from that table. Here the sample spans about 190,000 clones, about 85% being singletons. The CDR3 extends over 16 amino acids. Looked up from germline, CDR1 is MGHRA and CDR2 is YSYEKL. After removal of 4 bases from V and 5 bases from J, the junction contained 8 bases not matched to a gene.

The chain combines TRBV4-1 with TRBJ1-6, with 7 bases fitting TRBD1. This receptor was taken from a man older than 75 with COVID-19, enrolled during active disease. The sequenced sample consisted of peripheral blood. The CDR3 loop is CASSPTGLGNNSPLHF. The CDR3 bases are TGCGCCAGCAGCCCGACAGGGCTCGGGAATAATTCACCCCTCCACTTT.